This record concerns one T cell receptor beta chain sequence. This CDR3 region has 13 residues. Per germline, CDR1 MNHEY and CDR2 SMNVEV (reference sequence). Deletions cut 5 bases from V and 7 bases from J, with 14 bases between. This sample is part of a study of PD-1 blockade in classical Hodgkin lymphoma. Relapse after autologous stem cell transplantation occurred in every patient, and brentuximab vedotin exposure varied. The study purified CD4+ T cells from thawed PBMCs using magnetic negative selection. Assay used: immunoSEQ multiplex PCR; TCRdb lists only in-frame clones, some missing. The table includes 30,000 to 40,000 clones, around 90% detected once.

The TCR was taken from a human donor with classical Hodgkin lymphoma. The V gene is TRBV27, the J gene TRBJ1-2; D is possibly TRBD1 (6 bases). The sequencing here drew on CD4+ T cells from blood, taken at baseline. The CDR3 DNA reads as TGTGCCAGCAGTCCACAGGGTTCGGGTGGCTACACCTTC. Protein: CASSPQGSGGYTF.